This T cell receptor beta chain was found in a study of blood T cells in healthy people across ages. Study-level points and caveats: Naive T cell percentage by flow cytometry tracked strongly with beta diversity.

The authors ran a second PCR of about 7 to 11 cycles using a sample-barcoded 5' primer and a J-beta primer mix. One entry per CDR3 protein, called by TCRdb with MiXCR from the 5' RACE reads. The sample has about 1.7 million distinct CDR3 sequences, under 30% seen once. About this clonotype itself: What it binds is not known.

The TCR sequence derives from a woman aged 25-40 years in good health. Sequencing input: blood.

The chain's CDR3 is CASRRLAGAAGELFF. In DNA, the CDR3 is TGTGCCAGCAGAAGACTAGCGGGGGCAGCCGGGGAGCTGTTTTTT. This chain connects TRBV6-5 to TRBJ2-2; 12 positions agree with TRBD2. This CDR3 contains 15 residues. Looked up from germline, CDR1 is MNHEY and CDR2 is SVGAGI. The V gene end was trimmed by 6 bases and the J gene end by 6 bases; junction bases not matched to a gene: 5.